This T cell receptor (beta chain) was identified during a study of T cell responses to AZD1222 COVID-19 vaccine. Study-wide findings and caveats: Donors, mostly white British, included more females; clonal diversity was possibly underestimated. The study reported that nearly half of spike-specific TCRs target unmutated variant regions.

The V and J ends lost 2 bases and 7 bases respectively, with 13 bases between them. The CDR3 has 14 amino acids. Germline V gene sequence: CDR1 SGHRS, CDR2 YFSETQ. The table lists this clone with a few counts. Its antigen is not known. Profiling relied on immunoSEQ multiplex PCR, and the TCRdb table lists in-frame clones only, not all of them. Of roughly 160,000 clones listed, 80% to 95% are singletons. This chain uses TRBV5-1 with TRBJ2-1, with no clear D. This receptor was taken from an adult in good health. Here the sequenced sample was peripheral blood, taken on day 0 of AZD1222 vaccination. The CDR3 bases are TGCGCCAGCAGCTTAGGAACATTATCGAATGAGCAGTTCTTC. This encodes CASSLGTLSNEQFF.